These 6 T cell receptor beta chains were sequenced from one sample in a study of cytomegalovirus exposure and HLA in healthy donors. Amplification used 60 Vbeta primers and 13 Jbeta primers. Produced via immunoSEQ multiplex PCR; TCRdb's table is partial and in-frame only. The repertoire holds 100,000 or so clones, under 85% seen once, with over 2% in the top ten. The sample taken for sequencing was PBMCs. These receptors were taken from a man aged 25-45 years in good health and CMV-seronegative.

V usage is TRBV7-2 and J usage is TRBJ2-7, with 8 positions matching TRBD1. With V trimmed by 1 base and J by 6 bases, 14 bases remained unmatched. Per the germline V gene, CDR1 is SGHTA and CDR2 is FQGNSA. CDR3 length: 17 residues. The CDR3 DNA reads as TGTGCCAGCAGCTTAGTTGTCGGGACAGGTCGGCCTCCCGAGCAGTACTTC. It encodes CASSLVVGTGRPPEQYF.

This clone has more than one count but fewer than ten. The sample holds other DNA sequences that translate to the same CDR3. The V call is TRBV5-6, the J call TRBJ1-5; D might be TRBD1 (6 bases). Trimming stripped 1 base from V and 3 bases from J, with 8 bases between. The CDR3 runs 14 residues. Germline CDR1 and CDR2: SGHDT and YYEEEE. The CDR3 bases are TGTGCCAGCAGCTTGAGGGGGATCAATCAGCCCCAGCATTTT. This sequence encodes CASSLRGINQPQHF. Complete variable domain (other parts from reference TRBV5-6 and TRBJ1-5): DAGVTQSPTHLIKTRGQQVTLRCSPKSGHDTVSWYQQALGQGPQFIFQYYEEEERQRGNFPDRFSGHQFPNYSSELNVNALLLGDSALYLCASSLRGINQPQHFGDGTRLSIL.

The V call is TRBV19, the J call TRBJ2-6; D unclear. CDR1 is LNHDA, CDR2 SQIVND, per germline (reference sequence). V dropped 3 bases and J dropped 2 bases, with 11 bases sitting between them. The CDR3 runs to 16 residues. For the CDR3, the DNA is TGTGCCAGTAGTATGGCAACCAGGCCTGGGGCCAACGTCCTGACTTTC. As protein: CASSMATRPGANVLTF. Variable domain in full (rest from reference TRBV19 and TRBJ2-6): DGGITQSPKYLFRKEGQNVTLSCEQNLNHDAMYWYRQDPGQGLRLIYYSQIVNDFQKGDIAEGYSVSREKKESFPLTVTSAQKNPTAFYLCASSMATRPGANVLTFGAGSRLTVL.

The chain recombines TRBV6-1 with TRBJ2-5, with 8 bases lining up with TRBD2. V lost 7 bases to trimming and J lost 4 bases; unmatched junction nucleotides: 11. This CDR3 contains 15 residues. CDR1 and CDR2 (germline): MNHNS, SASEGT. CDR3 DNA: TGTGCCAGCACCGGGAACAACCTAGCGGGAGAGACCCAGTACTTC. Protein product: CASTGNNLAGETQYF.

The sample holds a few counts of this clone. The CDR3 reads CASSSPGTGLGYTF. The CDR3 nucleotides read TGTGCCAGCAGCTCTCCCGGGACAGGGTTAGGCTACACCTTC. J is TRBJ1-2 and V is TRBV5-6; TRBD1 agrees at 9 bases. CDR3 size: 14 residues. Trimming cost V 3 bases and J 8 bases; bases outside gene matches: 8. Germline CDR1 and CDR2: SGHDT and YYEEEE.

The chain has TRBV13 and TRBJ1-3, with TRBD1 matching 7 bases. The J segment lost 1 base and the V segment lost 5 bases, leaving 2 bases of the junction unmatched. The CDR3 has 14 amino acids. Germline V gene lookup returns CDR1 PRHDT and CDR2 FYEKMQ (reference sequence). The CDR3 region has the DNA TGTGCCAGCAGCGCGGACAGGTCTGGAAACACCATATATTTT. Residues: CASSADRSGNTIYF. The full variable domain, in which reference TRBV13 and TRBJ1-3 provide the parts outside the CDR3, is AAGVIQSPRHLIKEKRETATLKCYPIPRHDTVYWYQQGPGQDPQFLISFYEKMQSDKGSIPDRFSAQQFSDYHSELNMSSLELGDSALYFCASSADRSGNTIYFGEGSWLTVV.